This TCR beta chain was identified in a study of shared clonotypes between healthy human individuals. Study-wide results and caveats: Tissues were not sampled, only blood, and their repertoires likely differ.

This clone was detected only once. The antigen remains undetermined. Repertoires were generated with immunoSEQ multiplex PCR, while TCRdb's copy carries only in-frame clones and drops some. Of about 460,000 clones listed, about 74% are singletons. Every contributor of samples was a Caucasian grown-up residing in Nashville, Tennessee. Trimming took 4 bases from V and 3 from J, leaving 13 bases between them. The CDR3 is made up of 14 amino acids. Germline values: CDR1 LNHDA, CDR2 SQIVND (reference sequence). Material: PBMCs. The rearrangement uses TRBV19 and TRBJ2-7; perhaps TRBD2 as D (6 bases). This TCR was sampled from a woman in her forties in good health. Some clones in this sample may be carry-over from other donors' samples. CDR3 residues: CASSTGLLSYEQYF. The CDR3 DNA reads as TGTGCCAGTAGTACGGGACTCTTGAGCTACGAGCAGTACTTC.